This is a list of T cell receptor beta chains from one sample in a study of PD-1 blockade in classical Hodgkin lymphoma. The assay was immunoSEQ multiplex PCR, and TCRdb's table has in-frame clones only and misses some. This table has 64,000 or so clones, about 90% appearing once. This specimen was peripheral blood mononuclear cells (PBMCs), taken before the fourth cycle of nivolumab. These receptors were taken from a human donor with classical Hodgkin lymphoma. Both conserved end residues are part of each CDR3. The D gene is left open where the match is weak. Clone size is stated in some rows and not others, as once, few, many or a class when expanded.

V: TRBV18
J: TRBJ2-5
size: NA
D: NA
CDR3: CASSPPGGPEVSTQYF
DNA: TGTGCCAGCTCACCCCCCGGGGGGCCCGAGGTGTCGACCCAGTACTTC

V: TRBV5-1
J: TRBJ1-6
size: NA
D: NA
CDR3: CASSLGLGARNSPLHF
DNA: TGCGCCAGCAGCTTGGGTCTGGGGGCGAGGAATTCACCCCTCCACTTT

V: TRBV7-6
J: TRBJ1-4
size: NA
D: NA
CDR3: CASSFLIGRATNEKLFF
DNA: TGTGCCAGCAGCTTCTTAATCGGGCGCGCAACTAATGAAAAACTGTTTTTT

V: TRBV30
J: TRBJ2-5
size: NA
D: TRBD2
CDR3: CAWSVGLAGGQETQYF
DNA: TGTGCCTGGAGTGTCGGACTAGCGGGGGGGCAAGAGACCCAGTACTTC

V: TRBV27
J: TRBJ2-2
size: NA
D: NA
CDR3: CASGHPKTGTANTGELFF
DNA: TGTGCCAGCGGACATCCAAAAACCGGGACGGCGAACACCGGGGAGCTGTTTTTT

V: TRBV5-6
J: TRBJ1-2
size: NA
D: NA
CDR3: CASSLSGLYGYTF
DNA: TGTGCCAGCAGCTTGTCGGGCCTCTATGGCTACACCTTC

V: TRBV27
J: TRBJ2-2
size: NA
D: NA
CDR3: CASSLGGPNTGELFF
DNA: TGTGCCAGCAGTCTGGGGGGGCCGAACACCGGGGAGCTGTTTTTT

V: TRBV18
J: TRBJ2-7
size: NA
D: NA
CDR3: CASSLKTDPVKLEQYF
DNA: TGTGCCAGCTCACTAAAGACAGATCCCGTAAAGTTGGAGCAGTACTTC

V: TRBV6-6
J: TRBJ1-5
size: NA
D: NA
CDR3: CASSYGSRISNQPQHF
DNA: TGTGCCAGCAGTTACGGTTCTAGGATCAGCAATCAGCCCCAGCATTTT

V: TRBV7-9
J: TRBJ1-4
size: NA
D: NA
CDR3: CASSLLEGEKLFF
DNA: TGTGCCAGCAGCTTACTCGAGGGGGAAAAACTGTTTTTT

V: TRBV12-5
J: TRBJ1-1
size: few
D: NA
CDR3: CASGSLEGTEAFF
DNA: TGTGCTAGTGGTTCCCTTGAAGGGACTGAAGCTTTCTTT

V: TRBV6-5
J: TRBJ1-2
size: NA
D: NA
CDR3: CASRRGPDYGYTF
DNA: TGTGCCAGCAGACGGGGTCCCGACTATGGCTACACCTTC

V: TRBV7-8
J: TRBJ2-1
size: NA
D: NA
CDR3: CASSLGVSSGPSEQFF
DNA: TGTGCCAGCAGCTTAGGGGTTAGCTCCGGGCCTAGTGAGCAGTTCTTC

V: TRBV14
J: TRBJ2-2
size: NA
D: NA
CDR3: CASSQDSVTGELFF
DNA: TGTGCCAGCAGCCAGGACTCCGTCACCGGGGAGCTGTTTTTT

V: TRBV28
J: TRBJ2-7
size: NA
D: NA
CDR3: CASTGGPSYEQYF
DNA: TGTGCCAGCACGGGTGGTCCCTCCTACGAGCAGTACTTC

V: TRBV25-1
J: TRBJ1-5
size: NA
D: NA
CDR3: CASGGLGNQPQHF
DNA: TGTGCCAGCGGGGGGTTGGGGAATCAGCCCCAGCATTTT

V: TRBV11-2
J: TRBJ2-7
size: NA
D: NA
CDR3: CASSLDIGKGPTYEQYF
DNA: TGTGCCAGCAGCTTAGATATCGGGAAGGGCCCCACCTACGAGCAGTACTTC

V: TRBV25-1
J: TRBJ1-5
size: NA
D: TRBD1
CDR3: CASSDGTGLGQPQHF
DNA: TGTGCCAGCAGTGATGGGACAGGGCTCGGTCAGCCCCAGCATTTT